This entry lists 13 T cell receptor beta chains sequenced from one sample in a study of preoperative IRX-2 immunotherapy in early breast cancer. The treatment: preoperative locoregional IRX-2 cytokine immunotherapy. This table comes from immunoSEQ multiplex PCR, and its TCRdb copy is limited to in-frame clones, with some not included. The sample has roughly 99,000 clones, 70% to 90% seen once. The specimen comprised tumor tissue, sampled after IRX-2 immunotherapy. Receptor source: a human donor with breast cancer.

V and J are TRBV6-8 and TRBJ1-1; D gene unclear. V was pared by 0 bases and J by 0 bases, with 8 bases between. The germline gives CDR1 MNHGY, CDR2 SAAAGT. This CDR3 region has 15 residues. The CDR3 spells CASSYSDLMNTEAFF. Written as DNA, the CDR3 is TGTGCCAGCAGTTACTCAGACTTGATGAACACTGAAGCTTTCTTT.

This chain links TRBV10-3 with TRBJ1-1; D not resolved. This CDR3 is 16 amino acids long. The V end lost 0 bases, the J end lost 1 base, and 12 bases lay between the germline ends. Germline V CDR1 and CDR2: ENHRY, SYGVKD. CDR3 in amino acids: CAISESTVTGNTEAFF. CDR3 DNA sequence: TGTGCCATCAGTGAGTCCACGGTTACGGGGAACACTGAAGCTTTCTTT.

This clone has more than one count but fewer than ten. The CDR3 protein is CASSLEFGGAYEQYF. As DNA, the CDR3 is TGTGCCAGCAGCTTAGAATTTGGGGGGGCCTACGAGCAGTACTTC. The chain carries TRBV11-3 and TRBJ2-7, with 7 bases aligning to TRBD2. V shed 0 bases and J 2 bases; nucleotides not matched to a gene: 4. Germline lookup yields CDR1 SGHNT and CDR2 YENEEA. The CDR3 is made up of 15 amino acids.

This clone turned up a few times. The chain couples TRBV30 to TRBJ1-2; 8 bases are a match to TRBD1. Unmatched junction bases numbered 5, after V lost 0 bases and J lost 5 bases. The CDR3 is 14 amino acids. CDR1 and CDR2 from the germline V gene are GTSNPN and SVGIG (reference sequence). The CDR3 sequence is CAWSVQGARYGYTF. The CDR3 nucleotides are TGTGCCTGGAGTGTGCAGGGGGCTAGGTATGGCTACACCTTC.

The chain joins TRBV5-1 to TRBJ1-2; tentative D call: TRBD1 (6 bases). V was trimmed by 0 bases and J by 4 bases, leaving 10 bases between them. The CDR3 sequence is 14 residues long. Germline assignment: CDR1 SGHRS and CDR2 YFSETQ. This CDR3 is CASSLVAGAYGYTF. The CDR3 bases are TGCGCCAGCAGCTTGGTAGCAGGGGCCTATGGCTACACCTTC.

J is TRBJ2-5 and V is TRBV7-1, with no clear D. TRBV7-1 is an open reading frame, and its role is uncertain. The CDR3 totals 14 residues. V was clipped by 5 bases and J by 2 bases, with 12 bases between them. CDR3 sequence reads: CASSHTRTQETQYF. CDR3 DNA sequence: TGTGCCAGCAGCCATACGCGGACGCAAGAGACCCAGTACTTC.

The rearrangement uses TRBV5-1 and TRBJ2-7; perhaps TRBD1 as D (5 bases). With 0 bases removed from V and 2 bases from J, the gap between germline ends came to 12 bases. The CDR3 sequence is 15 residues long. Germline V gene lookup returns CDR1 SGHRS and CDR2 YFSETQ. The CDR3 DNA is TGCGCCAGCAGCTTGGGGCAGGGTCTAACCTACGAGCAGTACTTC. Translating gives CASSLGQGLTYEQYF.

This clone was found once. The V call is TRBV25-1, the J call TRBJ1-1; D is uncertain. Per the germline V gene, CDR1 is MGHDK and CDR2 is SYGVNS. Trimming cost V 3 bases and J 6 bases, with 8 bases left between them. The CDR3 has 12 residues. The CDR3 DNA follows: TGTGCCAGCAGTGAGTGGCAGGCTGAAGCTTTCTTT. Amino acids: CASSEWQAEAFF.

This clone appeared once. The V call is TRBV7-6, the J call TRBJ2-3, with 7 bases fitting TRBD2. V lost 3 bases to trimming and J lost 0 bases; unmatched junction nucleotides: 6. The CDR3 sequence is 16 residues long. Germline V gene data show CDR1 as SGHVS and CDR2 as FNYEAQ. The CDR3 here is CASSLGGTTSTDTQYF. CDR3 sequence (DNA): TGTGCCAGCAGCTTGGGGGGGACTACTAGCACAGATACGCAGTATTTT.

A note on this clone: The junction departs from the called germline gene at one end, perhaps through a read error. The genes are TRBV7-7 and TRBJ2-5; 8 bases match TRBD2. The CDR3 runs to 14 residues. The V gene's germline CDR1 is SSHAT and CDR2 FNYEAQ (reference sequence). The CDR3 sequence: CASSLIAGQETQYF. The CDR3 DNA reads TGTGCTAGCAGCTTAATAGCGGGACAAGAGACCCAGTACTTC.

The chain links TRBV18 to TRBJ1-1; weak D call: TRBD1 (5 bases). The CDR3 covers 15 residues. The germline V gene has CDR1 KGHSH and CDR2 LQKENI. Deletions cut 0 bases from V and 3 bases from J, with 11 bases between. In DNA, the CDR3 is TGTGCCAGCTCACCACCGACGGGGGTGGACACTGAAGCTTTCTTT. This codes for CASSPPTGVDTEAFF.

The CDR3 sequence: CASSTRQSLETQYF. The CDR3 DNA reads TGTGCCAGCAGCACAAGACAAAGTTTGGAGACCCAGTACTTC. J is TRBJ2-5 and V is TRBV11-1; unclear D gene. V gave up 5 bases and J gave up 5 bases, with 15 bases separating them. In germline, CDR1 is SGHAT, CDR2 FQDESV (reference sequence). This CDR3 spans 14 amino acids.

The chain links TRBV30 to TRBJ1-1; D uncertain. The CDR3 spans 14 residues. The germline V gene has CDR1 GTSNPN and CDR2 SVGIG (reference sequence). V dropped 4 bases and J dropped 1 base, with 13 bases sitting between them. CDR3 nucleotide sequence: TGTGCCTGGACCACGTTGTCGAGGAACACTGAAGCTTTCTTT. Translation: CAWTTLSRNTEAFF.